This section outlines one T cell receptor beta chain sequence together with its context. Its antigen is unknown. Regarding time point: baseline pretreatment blood. Treatment given: 15 Gy SBRT to primary tumor, nephrectomy 4 weeks later. After SBRT, blood was collected at 2 and 4 weeks, plus baseline. This renal cell carcinoma was of the clear cell type. This specimen comes from a study of radiation and T cells in renal cell carcinoma. Study-level points and caveats: From baseline, blood top tumor clonotypes peaked at 2 weeks post-radiation.

V was pared by 2 bases and J by 3 bases, with 13 bases between. The CDR3 totals 15 residues. CDR1 and CDR2 from the germline V gene are SGHTA and FQGNSA. Data came from immunoSEQ multiplex PCR; TCRdb stores just in-frame clones and leaves some out. Of 150,000 or so clones in the sample, about 88% were seen once. The sequence came from a woman aged 65 to 85 with renal cell carcinoma. The specimen was blood, collected from a patient whose treatment included radiotherapy and nephrectomy. V and J are TRBV7-2 and TRBJ1-1, with D hard to call. CDR3 amino acids: CASSLTRDSYTEAFF. As DNA, the CDR3 is TGTGCCAGCAGCTTAACGAGGGATTCATACACTGAAGCTTTCTTT. The variable domain in full, with the rest retrieved from reference TRBV7-2 and TRBJ1-1, is GAGVSQSPSNKVTEKGKDVELRCDPISGHTALYWYRQSLGQGLEFLIYFQGNSAPDKSGLPSDRFSAERTGGSVSTLTIQRTQQEDSAVYLCASSLTRDSYTEAFFGQGTRLTVV.